The 14 T cell receptor beta chains in this list originate from one sample, sequenced in a study of beta chain features in type 1 diabetes. Findings and caveats of the study: Moderate but significant shortening of TCRB CDR3s was recorded in all four CD4+ subsets from Type 1 diabetes patients.

cDNA synthesis used the whole RNA isolate, giving expressed TCRB sequences. The protocol was immunoSEQ multiplex PCR, while the TCRdb copy is restricted to in-frame clones and leaves out a portion. Of 600,000 to 700,000 clones listed, roughly 13% were seen once; the top ten hold 0.022%. Antigens of these TCRs are unknown. The sequencing sample was made of naive CD4+ T cells from blood. These receptors all stem from a man younger than 30 with type 1 diabetes.

V is TRBV7-9 and J is TRBJ1-1; D might be TRBD1 (5 bases). The CDR3 runs to 17 residues. Trimming shortened V by 5 bases and J by 2 bases, and 21 bases separated the two germline ends. Germline CDR1 SEHNR, CDR2 FQNEAQ (reference sequence). CDR3 bases: TGTGCCAGCAGCCCAGAAGACAGCGAATTAATAAACACTGAAGCTTTCTTT. Translating it yields CASSPEDSELINTEAFF.

V and J are TRBV23-1 and TRBJ2-2, with unresolved D. TRBV23-1 is sorted into the ORF group, with uncertain function. The germline V and J ends were trimmed by 8 bases and 2 bases, with 12 bases remaining between them. The CDR3 is 14 amino acids. CDR3 sequence: CASPLQRNTGELFF. CDR3 in DNA: TGCGCCAGCCCGTTGCAACGAAACACCGGGGAGCTGTTTTTT.

This clone has only a few counts. This chain links TRBV23-1 with TRBJ1-5, with D hard to call. Being an ORF, TRBV23-1 has a function that is uncertain. This CDR3 contains 14 residues. The ends were cut back, 8 bases at V and 3 bases at J, with 14 bases in the middle. The CDR3 DNA sequence: TGCGCCAGCGTCCTCCCGGTCAACAATCAGCCCCAGCATTTT. It yields the protein CASVLPVNNQPQHF.

To note about this clone: Other DNA sequences in the sample encode the same CDR3. V gene TRBV11-2 combines with J gene TRBJ1-1, with D possibly matching TRBD1 (5 bases). The CDR3 spans 14 residues. The germline CDR1 and CDR2 sequences are SGHAT and FQNNGV. Trimming took 3 bases from V and 4 from J, leaving 12 bases between them. The CDR3 sequence is CASSFQGGGTEAFF. In nucleotides, the CDR3 is TGTGCCAGCAGCTTTCAGGGAGGAGGCACTGAAGCTTTCTTT.

This clone was observed a few times. This chain joins TRBV30 and TRBJ1-2; perhaps TRBD1 as D (6 bases). V was shortened by 0 bases and J by 7 bases, with 9 bases between the two germline ends. Germline assignment: CDR1 GTSNPN and CDR2 SVGIG (reference sequence). The CDR3 is 12 amino acids. The CDR3 loop reads CAWSVGARGYTF. CDR3 DNA sequence: TGTGCCTGGAGTGTGGGGGCTCGTGGCTACACCTTC.

About this clone itself: The same CDR3 arises from other DNA sequences in this sample as well. The chain links TRBV28 to TRBJ2-7; no clear D gene. The germline V gene encodes CDR1 MDHEN and CDR2 SYDVKM. The CDR3 is made up of 12 amino acids. The V end was cut by 6 bases, the J end by 4 bases, with 10 bases between. As DNA, the CDR3 is TGTGCCAGCAGCCTAAACACGTACGAGCAGTACTTC. Translating gives CASSLNTYEQYF.

The rearrangement joins TRBV5-1 to TRBJ1-2; TRBD1 is a possible D gene (5 bases). Per germline, CDR1 SGHRS and CDR2 YFSETQ. CDR3 size: 15 residues. V lost 0 bases, J lost 4 bases, and 13 bases lay in between. As DNA, the CDR3 is TGCGCCAGCAGCTTGGGACTGACAGAGGGCTATGGCTACACCTTC. It is translated as CASSLGLTEGYGYTF.

J is TRBJ1-5 and V is TRBV11-2; possible D gene TRBD1, 5 bases. Germline assignment: CDR1 SGHAT and CDR2 FQNNGV. The V end was cut by 5 bases, the J end by 1 base, with 6 bases between. The CDR3 has 13 residues. The CDR3 spells CASSRGSNQPQHF. In DNA, the CDR3 is TGTGCCAGCAGCCGGGGGAGCAATCAGCCCCAGCATTTT. Complete variable domain (other parts from reference TRBV11-2 and TRBJ1-5): EAGVAQSPRYKIIEKRQSVAFWCNPISGHATLYWYQQILGQGPKLLIQFQNNGVVDDSQLPKDRFSAERLKGVDSTLKIQPAKLEDSAVYLCASSRGSNQPQHFGDGTRLSIL.

The V and J genes are TRBV30 and TRBJ1-5, with D perhaps matching TRBD1 (5 bases). CDR1 and CDR2 from the germline V gene are GTSNPN and SVGIG (reference sequence). The CDR3 sequence is 13 residues long. The V and J ends lost 2 bases and 4 bases respectively, with 9 bases between them. The CDR3 coding sequence is TGTGCCTGGAGTACAGGCATTAATCAGCCCCAGCATTTT. As protein: CAWSTGINQPQHF.

This clone was observed a handful of times. V usage is TRBV11-2 and J usage is TRBJ1-2; D call uncertain. This CDR3 is 13 amino acids long. V lost 1 base and J lost 2, with 5 bases in between. Germline values: CDR1 SGHAT, CDR2 FQNNGV. The CDR3 DNA sequence: TGTGCCAGCAGCTTAGTGGACAACTATGGCTACACCTTC. Protein: CASSLVDNYGYTF.

There are a few counts of this clone. V is TRBV5-1 and J is TRBJ2-2; 11 bases map to TRBD1. The V gene's germline CDR1 is SGHRS and CDR2 YFSETQ. The trim removed 1 base at V and 6 bases at J, leaving 5 bases unmatched. The CDR3 is 16 amino acids. CDR3 residues: CASSLPGQGAAGELFF. CDR3 bases: TGCGCCAGCAGCTTGCCCGGACAGGGGGCGGCCGGGGAGCTGTTTTTT.

This clone was detected a few times. The genes are TRBV10-1 and TRBJ1-6; tentatively, D is TRBD1 (5 bases). Trimming took off 7 bases at V and 6 bases at J, with 19 bases between the two ends. The CDR3 length is 16 residues. Germline CDR1 reads WNHNN; CDR2 reads SYGVQD (reference sequence). This CDR3 is CASIVRDRKLNSPLHF. CDR3 DNA sequence: TGCGCCAGCATCGTTCGTGACAGAAAACTTAATTCACCCCTCCACTTT.

CDR3 protein: CASSPASGATDTQYF. The CDR3 DNA follows: TGTGCCAGCAGCCCGGCGAGCGGCGCCACAGATACGCAGTATTTT. The chain couples TRBV9 to TRBJ2-3; possibly TRBD2 for D (5 bases). The V end lost 4 bases, the J end lost 2 bases, and 14 bases lay between the germline ends. This CDR3 comprises 15 residues. CDR1 is SGDLS, CDR2 YYNGEE, per germline.

This clone was detected a few times. The chain uses TRBV7-7 and TRBJ2-5; possible D gene TRBD1, 6 bases. Germline V lookup: CDR1 SSHAT, CDR2 FNYEAQ (reference sequence). Trimming pared 5 bases from V and 3 bases from J, leaving 10 bases between. There are 13 residues in the CDR3. This CDR3 reads CASSRDTEETQYF. CDR3 in DNA: TGTGCCAGCAGCCGGGACACCGAAGAGACCCAGTACTTC.